A selection of T cell receptor beta chains follows, all from one sample in a study of cytomegalovirus exposure and HLA in healthy donors. Here immunoSEQ multiplex PCR was the method, and the copy in TCRdb shows in-frame clones only, minus some. The sample holds fewer than 250,000 clones, 81% seen once. Sequencing used PBMCs. Source of these receptors: a man between 40 and 49 years old in good health and CMV-seropositive. CDR3s include the opening cysteine and the closing phenylalanine or tryptophan. A D gene is named only where the DNA matches it firmly. The size of a clone is reported for some rows only, either as once, few or many, or as a class for expanded clones.

j_call v_call clone_size d_call cdr3_aa cdr3_nt
TRBJ2-1 TRBV7-3 - TRBD2 CASSQTGTSGIASYNEQFF TGTGCCAGCAGCCAAACCGGGACTAGCGGGATCGCCTCCTACAATGAGCAGTTCTTC
TRBJ2-1 TRBV30 - - CAFRSPSYNEQFF TGTGCCTTTCGGAGCCCCTCCTACAATGAGCAGTTCTTC
TRBJ2-7 TRBV11-3 - - CASSPNVGAREQYF TGTGCCAGCAGCCCTAATGTGGGGGCGCGGGAGCAGTACTTC
TRBJ2-7 TRBV5-6 - TRBD2 CASSLLTSFNEQYF TGTGCCAGCAGCTTGTTGACTAGCTTCAACGAGCAGTACTTC
TRBJ1-3 TRBV27 - - CASSLQSVIYF TGTGCCAGCAGTTTACAGTCTGTCATATATTTT
TRBJ2-5 TRBV21-1 - - CASSKDREEETQYF TGTGCCAGCAGCAAGGACAGGGAGGAAGAGACCCAGTACTTC
TRBJ1-6 TRBV6-6 few TRBD1 CASIGQGNSPLHF TGTGCCAGCATTGGACAGGGTAATTCACCCCTCCACTTT
TRBJ2-3 TRBV19 - TRBD2 CASMPRLAGGVVTQYF TGTGCCAGTATGCCCCGACTAGCGGGGGGGGTAGTTACGCAGTATTTT
TRBJ1-4 TRBV7-2 - TRBD1 CASSTGTGGKLFF TGTGCCAGCAGCACCGGGACAGGGGGAAAACTGTTTTTT
TRBJ1-3 TRBV14 - TRBD1 CASSRTGAGNTIYF TGTGCCAGCAGCCGGACAGGTGCTGGAAACACCATATATTTT
TRBJ2-7 TRBV29-1 - - CSVEPGVGYEQYF TGCAGCGTTGAACCCGGGGTGGGCTACGAGCAGTACTTC
TRBJ2-5 TRBV4-1 - - CASSQETGTDGGAQYF TGCGCCAGCAGCCAAGAGACCGGGACAGATGGCGGGGCCCAGTACTTC
TRBJ2-5 TRBV11-2 - TRBD1 CASSLGDSYQETQYF TGTGCCAGCAGCTTAGGGGACAGTTACCAAGAGACCCAGTACTTC
TRBJ2-3 TRBV30 - TRBD2 CAWSVGGGRVDTQYF TGTGCCTGGAGTGTAGGTGGCGGGAGGGTGGATACGCAGTATTTT